This T cell receptor beta chain was identified in a study of T cell responses to AZD1222 COVID-19 vaccine. Measured with immunoSEQ multiplex PCR; TCRdb has only the in-frame clones, and not every one. The profile shows around 140,000 clones, approximately 90% of them singletons. The CDR3 has 13 residues. Germline CDR1 and CDR2: SEHNR and FQNEAQ (reference sequence). The ends were cut back, 5 bases at V and 2 bases at J, with 9 bases in the middle. The clonotype originates from an adult who received the AZD1222 COVID-19 vaccine. The V gene is TRBV7-9, the J gene TRBJ1-1, with D unclear. Source: peripheral blood, taken 28 days after the second AZD1222 dose. CDR3 loop: CASSVNRNTEAFF. The CDR3 DNA sequence: TGTGCCAGCAGCGTGAATAGAAACACTGAAGCTTTCTTT.